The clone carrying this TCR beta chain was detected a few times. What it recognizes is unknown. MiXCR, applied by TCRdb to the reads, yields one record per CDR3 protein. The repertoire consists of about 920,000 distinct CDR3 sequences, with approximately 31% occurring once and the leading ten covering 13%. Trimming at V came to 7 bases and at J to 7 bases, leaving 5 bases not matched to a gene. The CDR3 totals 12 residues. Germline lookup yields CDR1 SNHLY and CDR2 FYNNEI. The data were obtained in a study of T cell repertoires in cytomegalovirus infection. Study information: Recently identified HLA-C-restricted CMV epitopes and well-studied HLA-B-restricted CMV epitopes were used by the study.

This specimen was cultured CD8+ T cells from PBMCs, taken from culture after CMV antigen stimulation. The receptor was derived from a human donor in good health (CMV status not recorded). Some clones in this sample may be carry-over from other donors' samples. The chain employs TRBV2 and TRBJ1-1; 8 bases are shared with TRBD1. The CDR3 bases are TGTGCCAGCACAGGGGGCAAAATTGAAGCTTTCTTT. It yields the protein CASTGGKIEAFF.